This TCR beta chain was retrieved from a study of T-cell reconstitution after alpha-beta-depleted transplantation in children. Notes on the study in general: Diversity of TCRbeta at day 60 was high in some patients, arising from surviving recipient T cells and thymic progenitors. T-cell counts and diversity at one year post-transplant came mainly from newly produced T cells. Alpha-beta T cells present about two months after transplant were reported to originate from several hundred expanded graft clones.

Looked up from germline, CDR1 is LGHDT and CDR2 is YNNKEL (reference sequence). V lost 6 bases and J 3 bases, leaving 20 bases between the germline ends. This CDR3 has 16 residues. This clonotype appeared many times. No antigen is known for it. Unique molecular identifiers were incorporated into the prepared TCRbeta library. TCRdb analysed the PCR reads with MiXCR anew, one entry per CDR3 protein. The sample consists of roughly 250,000 distinct CDR3 sequences, roughly 8% of them appearing once. The chain uses TRBV3-1 and TRBJ1-1; no reliable D call. This clonotype was sampled from a male patient under 18 who had a stem cell transplant for acute lymphoblastic leukemia, so the T cells may come from the graft donor. Specimen: PBMCs, mostly from graft donor cells, collected 180 days after TCRalphabeta/CD19-depleted stem cell transplant. The DNA of the CDR3 is TGTGCCAGCAGTCCTAGCTTGCTGGGTAGACACACTGAAGCTTTCTTT. Protein sequence: CASSPSLLGRHTEAFF.